The rows below give T cell receptor beta chains drawn from one sample of a study of cytomegalovirus exposure and HLA in healthy donors. Some clones are missing from TCRdb's copy, which holds only in-frame ones; the method was immunoSEQ multiplex PCR. Of fewer than 200,000 clones listed, 70% to 90% were seen once; the top ten hold approximately 0.8%. The sample was PBMCs. All receptors derive from a woman in her late teens or twenties in good health and CMV-seronegative. Each CDR3 is given with its conserved first and last residue. D genes are given only for firm matches. Clone size is shown for a subset of rows, as once, few, many or a class of expanded clone.

cdr3_nt: TGTGCCACCAGCAGAGGTACCGACTCCTATTCACCCCTCCACTTT; cdr3_aa: CATSRGTDSYSPLHF; j_call: TRBJ1-6; clone_size: -; v_call: TRBV15; d_call: -
cdr3_nt: TGTGCCAGCAGAGCGACTTTTTCCTACGAGCAGTACTTC; cdr3_aa: CASRATFSYEQYF; j_call: TRBJ2-7; clone_size: -; v_call: TRBV7-2; d_call: -
cdr3_nt: TGTGCCAGCAGCTTAGCGCGGGCTAGCGAAAACCAAGAGACCCAGTACTTC; cdr3_aa: CASSLARASENQETQYF; j_call: TRBJ2-5; clone_size: -; v_call: TRBV7-9; d_call: -
cdr3_nt: TGCGCCAGCAGACCGGACTCTAATGAAAAACTGTTTTTT; cdr3_aa: CASRPDSNEKLFF; j_call: TRBJ1-4; clone_size: -; v_call: TRBV5-1; d_call: -
cdr3_nt: TGTGCCACTCGAGCGGGAATACAAGAGACCCAGTACTTC; cdr3_aa: CATRAGIQETQYF; j_call: TRBJ2-5; clone_size: -; v_call: TRBV10-3; d_call: TRBD2
cdr3_nt: TGCGCCAGCAGTCGCCTTACAGGGGGCACCGGGGAGCTGTTTTTT; cdr3_aa: CASSRLTGGTGELFF; j_call: TRBJ2-2; clone_size: -; v_call: TRBV4-3; d_call: TRBD1
cdr3_nt: TGTGCCAGCAGTGTCACTAGCGGTCAATACTACGAGCAGTACTTC; cdr3_aa: CASSVTSGQYYEQYF; j_call: TRBJ2-7; clone_size: -; v_call: TRBV25-1; d_call: TRBD2
cdr3_nt: TGTGCCAGCAGTGCCCCAACAGCCATCTCCTACGAGCAGTACTTC; cdr3_aa: CASSAPTAISYEQYF; j_call: TRBJ2-7; clone_size: -; v_call: TRBV6-1; d_call: -
cdr3_nt: TGCAGCGTTGCTGGTAGCGGGATTATCTACGAGCAGTACTTC; cdr3_aa: CSVAGSGIIYEQYF; j_call: TRBJ2-7; clone_size: -; v_call: TRBV29-1; d_call: TRBD2
cdr3_nt: TGTGCCAGCAGGCTACCGGGGGTTGGGAATGAGCAGTTCTTC; cdr3_aa: CASRLPGVGNEQFF; j_call: TRBJ2-1; clone_size: few; v_call: TRBV28; d_call: -
cdr3_nt: TGTGCCAGCAGGAGCAGGGGCACAGATACGCAGTATTTT; cdr3_aa: CASRSRGTDTQYF; j_call: TRBJ2-3; clone_size: -; v_call: TRBV2; d_call: -
cdr3_nt: TGTGCCAGCAGCCGGGACAGGGCGGGCGGCTACACCTTC; cdr3_aa: CASSRDRAGGYTF; j_call: TRBJ1-2; clone_size: -; v_call: TRBV5-6; d_call: TRBD1
cdr3_nt: TGTGCCAGCAGTTTAGGGGCTAGGTGGGGTGAGCAGTTCTTC; cdr3_aa: CASSLGARWGEQFF; j_call: TRBJ2-1; clone_size: -; v_call: TRBV28; d_call: -
cdr3_nt: TGTGCCAGCACCTCGGGTGGGTGGGATGAAAAACTGTTTTTT; cdr3_aa: CASTSGGWDEKLFF; j_call: TRBJ1-4; clone_size: -; v_call: TRBV28; d_call: -
cdr3_nt: TGTGCCAGCAGCCAATCTACCCGGACTGAAGCTTTCTTT; cdr3_aa: CASSQSTRTEAFF; j_call: TRBJ1-1; clone_size: -; v_call: TRBV14; d_call: -
cdr3_nt: TGTGCCAGCAGCCTCTCCCTGGGGGGTTCTTACAATGAGCAGTTCTTC; cdr3_aa: CASSLSLGGSYNEQFF; j_call: TRBJ2-1; clone_size: -; v_call: TRBV11-3; d_call: -
cdr3_nt: TGTGCCAGCAGCCTCGAGCTAGACAGGAAAGCTTTCTTT; cdr3_aa: CASSLELDRKAFF; j_call: TRBJ1-1; clone_size: -; v_call: TRBV5-6; d_call: -